This T cell receptor (beta chain) was recorded in a study of cytomegalovirus exposure and HLA in healthy donors. Only in-frame clones appear in the TCRdb table, and some are missing; sequencing was by immunoSEQ multiplex PCR. The sample consists of about 78,000 clones, about 95% of them appearing once. Deletions cut 4 bases from V and 0 bases from J, with 12 bases between. Germline V lookup: CDR1 SGHAT, CDR2 FQNNGV. The CDR3 is made up of 15 amino acids. As concerns this clone: Antigen: not known.

The donors were members of the roughly 120-subject validation cohort (separate from the approximately 670-subject first cohort). Overall study results and limits: According to the study, around 160 TCR beta chains were cytomegalovirus-associated.

J is TRBJ1-2 and V is TRBV11-2; D might be TRBD1 (5 bases). This receptor was identified in a man aged 18 to 30 in good health and CMV-seropositive. The sample consisted of PBMCs. CDR3 residues: CASSSTGLANYGYTF. In DNA, the CDR3 is TGTGCCAGCAGCTCCACAGGACTAGCTAACTATGGCTACACCTTC.